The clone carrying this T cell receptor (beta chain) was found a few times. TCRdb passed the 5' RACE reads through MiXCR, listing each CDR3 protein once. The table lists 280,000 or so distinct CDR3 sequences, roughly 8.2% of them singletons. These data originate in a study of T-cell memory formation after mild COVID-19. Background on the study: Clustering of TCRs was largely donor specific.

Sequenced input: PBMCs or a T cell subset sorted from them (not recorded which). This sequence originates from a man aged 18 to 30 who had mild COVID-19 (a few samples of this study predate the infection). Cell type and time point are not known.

CDR3 sequence (DNA): TGTGCCAGCAGTGCGGACAGGGGTACTGAAGCTTTCTTT. It yields the protein CASSADRGTEAFF. This chain joins TRBV2 and TRBJ1-1; the match to TRBD1 covers 9 bases. CDR1 is SNHLY and CDR2 is FYNNEI in the germline V gene. Trimming cost V 4 bases and J 5 bases; bases outside gene matches: 2. The CDR3 length is 13 residues.